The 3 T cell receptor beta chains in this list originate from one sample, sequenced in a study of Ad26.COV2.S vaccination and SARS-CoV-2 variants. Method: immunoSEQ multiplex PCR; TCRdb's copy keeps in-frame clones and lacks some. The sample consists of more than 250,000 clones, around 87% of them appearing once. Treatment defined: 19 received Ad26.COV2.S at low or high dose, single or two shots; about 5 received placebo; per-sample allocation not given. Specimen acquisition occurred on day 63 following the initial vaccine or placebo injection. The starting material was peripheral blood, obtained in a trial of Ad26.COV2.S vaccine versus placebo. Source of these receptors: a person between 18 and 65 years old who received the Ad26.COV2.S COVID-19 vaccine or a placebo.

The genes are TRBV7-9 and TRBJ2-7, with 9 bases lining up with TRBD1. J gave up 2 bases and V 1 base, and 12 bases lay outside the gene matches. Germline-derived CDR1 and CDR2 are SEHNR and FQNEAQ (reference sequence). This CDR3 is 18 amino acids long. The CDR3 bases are TGTGCCAGCAGCTTAGAAGGGATGTACAGGACAGGGGCCTACGAGCAGTACTTC. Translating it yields CASSLEGMYRTGAYEQYF.

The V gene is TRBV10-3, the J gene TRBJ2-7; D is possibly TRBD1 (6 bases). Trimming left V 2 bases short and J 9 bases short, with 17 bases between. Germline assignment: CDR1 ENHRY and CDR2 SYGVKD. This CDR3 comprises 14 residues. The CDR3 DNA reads TGTGCCATCAGTGAGGAACAGGGATTTCCATGGCAGTACTTC. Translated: CAISEEQGFPWQYF.

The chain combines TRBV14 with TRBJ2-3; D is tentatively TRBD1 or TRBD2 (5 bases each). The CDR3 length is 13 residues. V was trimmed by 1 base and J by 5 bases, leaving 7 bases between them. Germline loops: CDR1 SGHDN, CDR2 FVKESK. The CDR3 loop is CASSQAGGDTQYF. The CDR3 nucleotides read TGTGCCAGCAGCCAAGCTGGGGGAGATACGCAGTATTTT.